There are a few counts of the clone carrying this T cell receptor (beta chain). What it binds is unknown. Combining a sample-barcoded 5' primer with a J-beta primer mix, a second PCR ran for 7 to 11 cycles. Every cDNA was tagged by a template-switch adaptor with 12 random nucleotides. Each CDR3 protein gets one entry after TCRdb re-called the 5' RACE reads with MiXCR. The sample holds around 1.1 million distinct CDR3 sequences, 35% to 45% seen once. In germline, CDR1 is SGHDN, CDR2 FVKESK. CDR3 length: 13 residues. Deletions cut 1 base from V and 8 bases from J, with 6 bases between. The data were taken from a study of blood T cells in healthy people across ages. Peripheral blood, about 9.8 milliliters per donor, was collected. Isolated PBMCs totaled at least 6.5 million in each sample. Study results and caveats: Among T cells, TCR beta diversity per million cells dropped roughly linearly as age rose.

The chain recombines TRBV14 with TRBJ1-6; no definite D call. This receptor was taken from a man aged 18 to 29 in good health. The material sequenced was blood. CDR3 bases: TGTGCCAGCAGCCAAGGACGGGATTCACCCCTCCACTTT. Its protein is CASSQGRDSPLHF.